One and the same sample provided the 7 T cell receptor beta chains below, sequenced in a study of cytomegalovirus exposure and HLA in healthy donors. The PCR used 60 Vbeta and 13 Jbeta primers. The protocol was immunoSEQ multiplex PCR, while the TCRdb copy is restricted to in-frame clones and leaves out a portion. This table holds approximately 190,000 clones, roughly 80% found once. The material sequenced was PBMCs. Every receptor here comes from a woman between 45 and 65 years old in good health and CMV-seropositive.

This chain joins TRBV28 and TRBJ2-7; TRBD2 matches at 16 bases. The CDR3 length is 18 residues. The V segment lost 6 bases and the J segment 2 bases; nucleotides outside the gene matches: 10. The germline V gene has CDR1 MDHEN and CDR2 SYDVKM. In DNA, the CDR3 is TGTGCCAGCAGGCCGGGACTAGCGGGAGGGCCACCCCCCTACGAGCAGTACTTC. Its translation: CASRPGLAGGPPPYEQYF. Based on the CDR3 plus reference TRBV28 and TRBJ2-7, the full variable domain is DVKVTQSSRYLVKRTGEKVFLECVQDMDHENMFWYRQDPGLGLRLIYFSYDVKMKEKGDIPEGYSVSREKKERFSLILESASTNQTSMYLCASRPGLAGGPPPYEQYFGPGTRLTVT.

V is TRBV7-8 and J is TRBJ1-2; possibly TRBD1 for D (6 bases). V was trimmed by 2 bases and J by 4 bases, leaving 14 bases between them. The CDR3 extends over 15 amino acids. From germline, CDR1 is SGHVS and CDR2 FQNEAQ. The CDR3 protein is CASSLIMGAGYGYTF. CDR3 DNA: TGTGCCAGCAGCTTAATAATGGGGGCCGGCTATGGCTACACCTTC.

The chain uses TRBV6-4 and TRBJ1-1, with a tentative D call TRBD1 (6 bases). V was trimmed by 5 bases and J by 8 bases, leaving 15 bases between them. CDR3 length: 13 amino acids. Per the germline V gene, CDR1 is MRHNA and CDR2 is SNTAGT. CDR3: CASSPRAGAEAFF. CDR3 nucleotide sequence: TGTGCCAGCAGTCCTAGGGCAGGGGCCGAAGCTTTCTTT.

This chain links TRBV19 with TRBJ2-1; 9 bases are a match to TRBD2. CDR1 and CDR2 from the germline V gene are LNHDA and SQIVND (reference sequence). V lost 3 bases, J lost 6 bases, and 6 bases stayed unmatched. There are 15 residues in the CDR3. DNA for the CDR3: TGTGCCAGTAGTATTGTAAGCGGGGGGCGCAATGAGCAGTTCTTC. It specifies CASSIVSGGRNEQFF.

Here the CDR3 DNA reads TGCGCCAGCAGCGTCGGACAGGGCTACGGAAACACCATATATTTT. As protein: CASSVGQGYGNTIYF. The rearrangement joins TRBV5-1 to TRBJ1-3; 8 nucleotides agree with TRBD1. Looked up from germline, CDR1 is SGHRS and CDR2 is YFSETQ. V shed 4 bases and J 4 bases; nucleotides not matched to a gene: 7. CDR3 size: 15 residues.

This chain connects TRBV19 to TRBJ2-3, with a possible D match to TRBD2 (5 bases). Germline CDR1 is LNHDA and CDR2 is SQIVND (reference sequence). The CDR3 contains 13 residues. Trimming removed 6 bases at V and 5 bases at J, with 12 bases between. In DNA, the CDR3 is TGTGCCAGTAGAAGGCGGGCCCGAGATACGCAGTATTTT. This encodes CASRRRARDTQYF.

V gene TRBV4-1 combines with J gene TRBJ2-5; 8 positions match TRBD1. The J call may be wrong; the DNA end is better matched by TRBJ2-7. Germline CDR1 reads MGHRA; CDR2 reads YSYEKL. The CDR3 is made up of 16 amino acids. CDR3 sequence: CASSQATGALPYEQYF. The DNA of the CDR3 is TGCGCCAGCAGCCAGGCGACAGGGGCCCTTCCCTACGAGCAGTACTTC.